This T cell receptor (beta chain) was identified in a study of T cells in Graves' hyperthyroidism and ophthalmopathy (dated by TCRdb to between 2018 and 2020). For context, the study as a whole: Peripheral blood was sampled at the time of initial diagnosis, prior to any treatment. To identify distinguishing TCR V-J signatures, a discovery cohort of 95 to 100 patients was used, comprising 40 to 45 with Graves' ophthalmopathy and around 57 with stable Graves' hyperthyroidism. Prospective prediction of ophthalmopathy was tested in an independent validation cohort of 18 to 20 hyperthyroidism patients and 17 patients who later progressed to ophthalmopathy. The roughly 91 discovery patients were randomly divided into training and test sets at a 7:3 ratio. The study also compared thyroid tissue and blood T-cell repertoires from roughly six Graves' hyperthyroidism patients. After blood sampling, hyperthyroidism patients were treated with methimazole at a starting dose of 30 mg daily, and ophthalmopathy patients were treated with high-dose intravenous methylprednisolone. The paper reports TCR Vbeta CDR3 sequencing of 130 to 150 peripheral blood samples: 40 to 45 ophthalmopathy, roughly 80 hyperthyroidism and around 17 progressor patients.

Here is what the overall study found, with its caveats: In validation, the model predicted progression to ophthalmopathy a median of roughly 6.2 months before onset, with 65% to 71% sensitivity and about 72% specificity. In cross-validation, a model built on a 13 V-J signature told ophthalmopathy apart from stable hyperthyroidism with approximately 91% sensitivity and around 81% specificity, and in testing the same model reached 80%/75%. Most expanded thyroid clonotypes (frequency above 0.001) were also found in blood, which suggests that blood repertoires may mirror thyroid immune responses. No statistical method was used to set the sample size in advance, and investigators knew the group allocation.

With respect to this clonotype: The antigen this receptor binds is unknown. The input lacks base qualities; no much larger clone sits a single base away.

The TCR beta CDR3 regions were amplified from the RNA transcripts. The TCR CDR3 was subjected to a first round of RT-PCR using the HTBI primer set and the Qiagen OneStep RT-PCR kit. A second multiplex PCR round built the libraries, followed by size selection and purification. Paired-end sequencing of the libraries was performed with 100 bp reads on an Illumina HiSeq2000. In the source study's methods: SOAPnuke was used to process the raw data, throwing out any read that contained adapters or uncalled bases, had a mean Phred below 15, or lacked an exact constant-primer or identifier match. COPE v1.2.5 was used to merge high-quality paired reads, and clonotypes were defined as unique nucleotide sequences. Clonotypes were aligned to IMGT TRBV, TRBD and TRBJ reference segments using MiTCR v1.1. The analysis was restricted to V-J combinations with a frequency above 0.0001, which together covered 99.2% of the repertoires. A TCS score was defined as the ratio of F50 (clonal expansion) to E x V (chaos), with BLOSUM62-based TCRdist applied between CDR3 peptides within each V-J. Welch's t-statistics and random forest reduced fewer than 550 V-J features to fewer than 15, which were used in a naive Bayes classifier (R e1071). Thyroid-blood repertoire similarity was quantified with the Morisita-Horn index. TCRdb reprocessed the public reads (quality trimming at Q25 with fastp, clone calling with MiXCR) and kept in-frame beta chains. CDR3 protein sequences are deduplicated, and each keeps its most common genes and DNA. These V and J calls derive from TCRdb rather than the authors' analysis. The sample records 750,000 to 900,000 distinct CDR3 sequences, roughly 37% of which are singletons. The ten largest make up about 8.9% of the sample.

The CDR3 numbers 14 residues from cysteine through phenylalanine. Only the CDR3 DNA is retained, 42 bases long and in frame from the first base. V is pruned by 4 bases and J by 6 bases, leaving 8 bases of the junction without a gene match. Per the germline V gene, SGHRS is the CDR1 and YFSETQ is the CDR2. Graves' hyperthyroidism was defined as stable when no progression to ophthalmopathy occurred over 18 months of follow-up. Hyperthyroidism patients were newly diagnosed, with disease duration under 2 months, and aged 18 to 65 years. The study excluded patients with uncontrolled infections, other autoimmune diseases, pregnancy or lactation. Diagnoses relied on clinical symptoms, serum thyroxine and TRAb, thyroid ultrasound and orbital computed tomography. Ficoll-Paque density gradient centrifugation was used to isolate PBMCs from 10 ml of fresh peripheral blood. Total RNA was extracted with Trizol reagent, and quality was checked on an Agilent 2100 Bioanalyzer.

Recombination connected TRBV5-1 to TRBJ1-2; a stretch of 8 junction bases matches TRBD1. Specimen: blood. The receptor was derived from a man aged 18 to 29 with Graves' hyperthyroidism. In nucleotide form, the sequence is TGCGCCAGCAGCAGGTATGACAGGGGCAATGGCTACACCTTC. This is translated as CASSRYDRGNGYTF. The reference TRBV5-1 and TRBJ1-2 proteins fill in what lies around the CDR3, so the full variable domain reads KAGVTQTPRYLIKTRGQQVTLSCSPISGHRSVSWYQQTPGQGLQFLFEYFSETQRNKGNFPGRFSGRQFSNSRSEMNVSTLELGDSALYLCASSRYDRGNGYTFGSGTRLTVV.